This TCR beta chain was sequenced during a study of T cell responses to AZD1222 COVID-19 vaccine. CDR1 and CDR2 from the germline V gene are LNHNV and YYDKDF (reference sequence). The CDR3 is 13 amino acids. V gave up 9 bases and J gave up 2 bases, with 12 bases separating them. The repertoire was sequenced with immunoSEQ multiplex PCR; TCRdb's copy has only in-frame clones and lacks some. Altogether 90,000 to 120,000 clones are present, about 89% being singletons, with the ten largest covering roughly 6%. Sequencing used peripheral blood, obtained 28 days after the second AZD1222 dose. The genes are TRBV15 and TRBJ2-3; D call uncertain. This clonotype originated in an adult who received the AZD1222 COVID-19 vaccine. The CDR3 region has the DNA TGTGCCACAGGGCCGCGGCTCACAGATACGCAGTATTTT. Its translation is CATGPRLTDTQYF.